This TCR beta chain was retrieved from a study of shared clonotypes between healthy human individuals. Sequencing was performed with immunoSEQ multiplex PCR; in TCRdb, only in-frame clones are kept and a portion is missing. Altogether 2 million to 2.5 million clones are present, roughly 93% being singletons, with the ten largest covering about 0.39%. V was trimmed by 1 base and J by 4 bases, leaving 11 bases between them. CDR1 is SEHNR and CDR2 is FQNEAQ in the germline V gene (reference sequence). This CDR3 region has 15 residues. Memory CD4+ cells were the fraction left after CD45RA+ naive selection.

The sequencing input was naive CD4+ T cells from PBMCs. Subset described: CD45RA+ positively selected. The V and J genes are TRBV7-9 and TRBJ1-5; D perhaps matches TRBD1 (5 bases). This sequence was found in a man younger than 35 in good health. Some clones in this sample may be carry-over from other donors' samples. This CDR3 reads CASSLGREGNQPQHF. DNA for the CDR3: TGTGCCAGCAGCTTAGGCCGGGAGGGGAATCAGCCCCAGCATTTT.